This TCR beta chain was profiled in a study of blood T cells in healthy people across ages. Study-wide points: Measured against age, TCR beta diversity per million T cells decreased in a roughly linear manner.

For the second PCR, which ran for about 6 to 11 cycles, a sample-barcoded 5' primer and a J-beta primer mix were used. TCRdb called the 5' RACE reads again in MiXCR, with one record for every CDR3 protein. The table has 1.5 million to 2 million distinct CDR3 sequences, around 36% seen once; the top ten hold 11%. Those donating, healthy Caucasian individuals from Russia, were aged roughly 6 to 95. PBMCs numbering at least 6 million were isolated per sample. Extracted total RNA amounted to at least 6 micrograms for each sample. About this clonotype itself: The antigen is not known. Germline is not matched at one junction end, which may reflect a read error.

Germline lookup yields CDR1 KGHSH and CDR2 LQKENI. CDR3 length: 15 amino acids. The sequence was collected from a woman between 25 and 40 years old in good health. This chain connects TRBV18 to TRBJ2-7; D might be TRBD1 (5 bases). The sequenced material came from blood. The chain's CDR3 is CASSPRGSQVYEQYF. The DNA for the CDR3 is TGTGCCAGCTCACCAAGGGGAAGTCAAGTCTACGAGCAGTACTTT.